Shown below are 7 T cell receptor beta chains from a single sample sequenced in a study of identical twins. TCRdb passed the 5' RACE reads through MiXCR, listing each CDR3 protein once. The sample lists 1.5 million to 2 million distinct CDR3 sequences, more than 30% seen once, with about 0.27% in the top ten. Sequences were obtained from cord blood. These receptors were obtained from a newborn girl in good health.

This clonotype was counted a few times. V is TRBV20-1 and J is TRBJ1-5; the D gene is possibly TRBD1 (6 bases). This CDR3 contains 14 residues. Germline V gene data show CDR1 as DFQATT and CDR2 as SNEGSKA (reference sequence). Trimming removed 4 bases from V and 1 base from J, with 11 bases in between. This CDR3 reads CSATGAASNQPQHF. The CDR3 DNA is TGCAGTGCTACGGGGGCGGCGAGCAATCAGCCCCAGCATTTT.

This clonotype appeared many times. The V call is TRBV5-1, the J call TRBJ1-5; D unclear. The CDR3 contains 13 residues. V was shortened by 4 bases and J by 5 bases, with 10 bases between the two germline ends. Germline assignment: CDR1 SGHRS and CDR2 YFSETQ. The CDR3 DNA follows: TGCGCCAGCAGCCCTCGGCCTTATCAGCCCCAGCATTTT. As protein: CASSPRPYQPQHF.

The table lists this clonotype with many counts. The CDR3 loop reads CASSQVQRSSYNEQFF. Written as DNA, the CDR3 is TGTGCCAGCAGTCAGGTCCAGCGTAGCTCCTACAATGAGCAGTTCTTC. The chain is built from TRBV7-2 and TRBJ2-1; D not certain. Germline V CDR1 and CDR2: SGHTA, FQGNSA. V was trimmed by 6 bases and J by 0 bases, leaving 15 bases between them. CDR3 size: 16 residues. Full variable domain (rest looked up from reference TRBV7-2 and TRBJ2-1): GAGVSQSPSNKVTEKGKDVELRCDPISGHTALYWYRQSLGQGLEFLIYFQGNSAPDKSGLPSDRFSAERTGGSVSTLTIQRTQQEDSAVYLCASSQVQRSSYNEQFFGPGTRLTVL.

This rearrangement joins TRBV4-1 to TRBJ2-3, with D perhaps given as TRBD1 or TRBD2 (5 bases each). Trimming shortened V by 6 bases and J by 1 base, and 26 bases separated the two germline ends. The CDR3 covers 19 residues. From germline, CDR1 is MGHRA and CDR2 YSYEKL. The CDR3 is CASRRIGGRAPIGTDTQYF. In DNA, the CDR3 is TGCGCCAGCAGACGCATAGGAGGCAGGGCCCCTATTGGCACAGATACGCAGTATTTT.

The chain uses TRBV5-1 and TRBJ2-7; no definite D call. Germline V gene sequence: CDR1 SGHRS, CDR2 YFSETQ. The CDR3 extends over 15 amino acids. Trimming took off 0 bases at V and 6 bases at J, with 16 bases between the two ends. CDR3 in DNA: TGCGCCAGCAGCTTGGTAATAGGCCTAGTAACCGAGCAGTACTTC. This codes for CASSLVIGLVTEQYF.

This clonotype was counted a few times. V is TRBV20-1 and J is TRBJ2-1, with 9 bases fitting TRBD2. The CDR3 sequence is 15 residues long. From germline, CDR1 is DFQATT and CDR2 SNEGSKA (reference sequence). Trimming cost V 0 bases and J 7 bases; bases outside gene matches: 7. Written as DNA, the CDR3 is TGCAGTGCTAGAGATGGTAGCGGGGGCCGAAATGAGCAGTTCTTC. This translates into CSARDGSGGRNEQFF.

The J gene is TRBJ2-3, the V gene TRBV20-1, with TRBD2 identical over 9 bases. CDR3 length: 18 amino acids. J was trimmed by 4 bases and V by 0 bases; bases with no gene match: 14. Germline assignment: CDR1 DFQATT and CDR2 SNEGSKA (reference sequence). The CDR3 DNA reads TGCAGTGCTAGAGATGCGGTCGGGGCGGGAGGGCCCCCAGATACGCAGTATTTT. The encoded protein is CSARDAVGAGGPPDTQYF.